This TCR beta chain comes out of a study of blood T cell repertoires in COVID-19. Study overall: Collection of acute and convalescent COVID-19 samples took place in the United States, Italy and Spain.

Source study methods: The authors estimated nucleated cell counts from reference gene primer amplification. Repertoires were generated with immunoSEQ multiplex PCR, while TCRdb's copy carries only in-frame clones and drops some. D and trimming come from the DNA, and the V and J calls and clone size come from that table. Of 35,000 to 40,000 clones listed, around four fifths are singletons. The origin of this receptor is a man in his fifties or sixties with active COVID-19. The specimen was peripheral blood.

The CDR3 nucleotides are TGTGCCAGCAGCTTAAGTCAGGCGAAGACGGCAGGGTTGGGAAATGAGCAGTTCTTC. Amino acid sequence: CASSLSQAKTAGLGNEQFF. The V gene is TRBV7-2, the J gene TRBJ2-1, with D perhaps matching TRBD1 (5 bases). V was cut by 2 bases and J by 7 bases, with 27 bases left in between. The CDR3 covers 19 residues. CDR1 and CDR2 (germline): SGHTA, FQGNSA. Based on the CDR3 plus reference TRBV7-2 and TRBJ2-1, the full variable domain is GAGVSQSPSNKVTEKGKDVELRCDPISGHTALYWYRQSLGQGLEFLIYFQGNSAPDKSGLPSDRFSAERTGGSVSTLTIQRTQQEDSAVYLCASSLSQAKTAGLGNEQFFGPGTRLTVL.